This TCR beta chain was sequenced in a study of post-analysis software for immune sequencing data. Study details: Clinical courses comprised relapsing-remitting, secondary progressive and progressive-relapsing multiple sclerosis. General study points: Among 5 or 6 TRBV segments more frequent in patients than controls were TRBV5-6, TRBV5-1 and TRBV20-1.

The V and J ends lost 5 bases and 3 bases, in that order; junction bases with no gene match: 3. Germline CDR1 reads DFQATT; CDR2 reads SNEGSKA (reference sequence). This CDR3 is built from 14 residues. Carried by the TCR beta cDNA libraries were unique molecular identifiers. Each CDR3 protein is one row after TCRdb ran MiXCR on the PCR reads. The sample records under 200,000 distinct CDR3 sequences, 29% being singletons. Of note for this clonotype: Its antigen is currently unknown.

Sequencing was carried out using blood. This rearrangement joins TRBV20-1 to TRBJ2-2; 10 bases are shared with TRBD1. The sequence came from a girl aged 2-17 years with multiple sclerosis. Here the CDR3 DNA reads TGCAGTGCTGACAGGGGGCTCGACACCGGGGAGCTGTTTTTT. This translates into CSADRGLDTGELFF.